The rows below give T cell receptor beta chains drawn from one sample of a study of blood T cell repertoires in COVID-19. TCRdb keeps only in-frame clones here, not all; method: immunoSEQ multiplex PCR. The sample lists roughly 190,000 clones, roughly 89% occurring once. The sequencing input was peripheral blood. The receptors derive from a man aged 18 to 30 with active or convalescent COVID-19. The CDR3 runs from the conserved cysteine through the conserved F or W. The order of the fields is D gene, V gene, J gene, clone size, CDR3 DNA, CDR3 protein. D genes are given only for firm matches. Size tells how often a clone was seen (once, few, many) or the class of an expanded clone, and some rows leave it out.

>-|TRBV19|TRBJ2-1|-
TGTGCCAGTAGTATACCTGAGAGCTCCTACAATGAGCAGTTCTTC
CASSIPESSYNEQFF
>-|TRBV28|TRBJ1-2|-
TGTGCCAGCAGTTTAGGAGGAGTCGCCTATGGCTACACCTTC
CASSLGGVAYGYTF
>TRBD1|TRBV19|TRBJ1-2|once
TGTGCCAGTAGTATAGTTCTGGGACAGGGTTATGGCTACACCTTC
CASSIVLGQGYGYTF
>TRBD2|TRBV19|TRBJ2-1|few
TGTGCCAGTAGTATAGGGACTAGCGCTTACAATGAGCAGTTCTTC
CASSIGTSAYNEQFF
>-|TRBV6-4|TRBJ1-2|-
TGTGCCAGCAGTGCGGAAATAGGGGTCTATGGCTACACCTTC
CASSAEIGVYGYTF
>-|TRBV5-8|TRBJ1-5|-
TGTGCCAGCAGCTGGGACATTAATCAGCCCCAGCATTTT
CASSWDINQPQHF
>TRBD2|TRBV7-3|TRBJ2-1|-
TGTGCCAGCAGCTTAATAGGGGGACTAGCGGGAGAGCTCTACAATGAGCAGTTCTTC
CASSLIGGLAGELYNEQFF
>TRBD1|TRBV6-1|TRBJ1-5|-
TGTGCCAGCAGTGAGTTGACAGGGGTCGGCAATCAGCCCCAGCATTTT
CASSELTGVGNQPQHF
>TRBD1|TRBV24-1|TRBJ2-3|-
TGTGCCACGGAGCACGGGGCAGGGGGCGTAGATACGCAGTATTTT
CATEHGAGGVDTQYF
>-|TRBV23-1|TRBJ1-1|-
TGCGCCAGACCTCCGGACAGGAACACTGAAGCTTTCTTT
CARPPDRNTEAFF
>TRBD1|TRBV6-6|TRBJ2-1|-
TGTGCCACCAAATCATCCGGGACAGGGTACAATGAGCAGTTCTTC
CATKSSGTGYNEQFF
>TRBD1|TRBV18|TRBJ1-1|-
TGTGCCAGCTCACCGGGGACAGGGGTTTTGGTCACTGAAGCTTTCTTT
CASSPGTGVLVTEAFF
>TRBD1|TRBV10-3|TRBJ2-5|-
TGTGCCATCAGTTCGACAGGGGGCTGGCAAGAGACCCAGTACTTC
CAISSTGGWQETQYF
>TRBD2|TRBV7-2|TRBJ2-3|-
TGTGCCAGCAGCCCGACGCTAAGGCGGGGGGGCACAGATACGCAGTATTTT
CASSPTLRRGGTDTQYF
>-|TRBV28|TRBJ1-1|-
TGTGCCAGCAGTTTGAGCCAGGCGCTTCTGACTGAAGCTTTCTTT
CASSLSQALLTEAFF
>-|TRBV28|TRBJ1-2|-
TGTGCCAGCAGTTCCCCCGTCGACAGGACAAACTATGGCTACACCTTC
CASSSPVDRTNYGYTF
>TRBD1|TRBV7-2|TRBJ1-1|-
TGTGCCAGCAGCTCCGTCCAGGGGGTTGCTTTCTTT
CASSSVQGVAFF
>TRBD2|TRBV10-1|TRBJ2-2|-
TGCGCCAGCAGTGAGCGGGGTAGCGGGGTCGGGGAGCTGTTTTTT
CASSERGSGVGELFF
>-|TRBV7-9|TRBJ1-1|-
TGTGCCAGCAGCTCTCTGGAAGCGGGGATACGGGCCCTCTTTGAAGCTTTCTTT
CASSSLEAGIRALFEAFF
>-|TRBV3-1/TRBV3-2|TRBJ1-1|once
TGTGCCAGCAGCCAAGTAAGTAGGAACACTGAAGCTTTCTTT
CASSQVSRNTEAFF
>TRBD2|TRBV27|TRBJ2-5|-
TGTGCCAGCACGCCTATAGGCGGGAGGGCAGGGGAGACCCAGTACTTC
CASTPIGGRAGETQYF
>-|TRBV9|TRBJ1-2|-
TGTGCCAGCAGCGTCGGGTCCTATGGCTACACCTTC
CASSVGSYGYTF
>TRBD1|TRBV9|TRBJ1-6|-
TGTGCCAGCAGTGCCTCGGGACAGGGTTGGTCACCCCTCCACTTT
CASSASGQGWSPLHF
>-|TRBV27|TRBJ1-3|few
TGTGCCAGCAGTTTTAGCGGGAGAGGAAACACCATATATTTT
CASSFSGRGNTIYF
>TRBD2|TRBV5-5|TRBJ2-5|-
TGTGCCAGCAGCCAGGGAGCGGGGGAGACCCAGTACTTC
CASSQGAGETQYF
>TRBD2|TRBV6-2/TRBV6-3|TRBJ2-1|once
TGTGCCAGCAGTGCCACAACGGGAGGCGGGAATGAGCAGTTCTTC
CASSATTGGGNEQFF
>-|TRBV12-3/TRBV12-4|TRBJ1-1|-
TGTGCCAGCAGTTACTCCCCGACTGAAGCTTTCTTT
CASSYSPTEAFF
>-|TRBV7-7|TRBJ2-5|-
TGTGCTAGCAGCTTAACAGGGCCAGGGGAGACCCAGTACTTC
CASSLTGPGETQYF
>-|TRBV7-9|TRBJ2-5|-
TGTGCCAGCAGTCCGGCGCTAGCTGGAATCGAGACCCAGTACTTC
CASSPALAGIETQYF
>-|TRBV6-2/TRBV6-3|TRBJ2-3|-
TGTGCCAGCAGCGTAACAGGGTTTACAGATACGCAGTATTTT
CASSVTGFTDTQYF
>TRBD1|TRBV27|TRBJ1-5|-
TGTGCCAGCAGCCCGACAGGGAACACTTATAGCAATCAGCCCCAGCATTTT
CASSPTGNTYSNQPQHF
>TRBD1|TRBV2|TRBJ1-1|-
TGTGCCAGCGTAGAACAGGGGAGGAGCACTGAAGCTTTCTTT
CASVEQGRSTEAFF
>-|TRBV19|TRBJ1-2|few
TGTGCCAGTAGTATTACGGGAGCTAACTATGGCTACACCTTC
CASSITGANYGYTF
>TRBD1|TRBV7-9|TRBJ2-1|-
TGTGCCAGCAGCTTTGAGGGACAGTACAATGAGCAGTTCTTC
CASSFEGQYNEQFF
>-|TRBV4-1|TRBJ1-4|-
TGCGCCAGCAGCCAAGTGCAGGGGAATCCTGATCTGTTTTTT
CASSQVQGNPDLFF
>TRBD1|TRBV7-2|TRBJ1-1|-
TGTGCCAGCAGCTTGGGTGGGACAGGGCGAGTTATCACTGAAGCTTTCTTT
CASSLGGTGRVITEAFF
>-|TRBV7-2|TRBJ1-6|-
TGTGCCAGCAGCTTAGAAAGGAGGGAGACACCCCTCCACTTT
CASSLERRETPLHF
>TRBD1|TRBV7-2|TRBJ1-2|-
TGTGCCAGCAGCTTCGGGACAGGCTATGGCTACACCTTC
CASSFGTGYGYTF
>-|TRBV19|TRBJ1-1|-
TGTGCCAGTAGCCCCTGGGGGGATTCCACTGAAGCTTTCTTT
CASSPWGDSTEAFF
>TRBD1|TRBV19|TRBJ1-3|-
TGTGCCAGTACGACAGGGGTGCTCGGAAACACCATATATTTT
CASTTGVLGNTIYF
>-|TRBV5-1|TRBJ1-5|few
TGCGCCAGCAGCCCGGGAGGGAGCTCTAATCAGCCCCAGCATTTT
CASSPGGSSNQPQHF
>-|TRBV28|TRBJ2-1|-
TGTGCCAGCAGTTCCCCACAGGAGTGGGACTACAATGAGCAGTTCTTC
CASSSPQEWDYNEQFF
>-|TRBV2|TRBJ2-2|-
TGTGCCAGCAGACCCGACAGGATCCTAGCCGACCCGCCGACAAACACCGGGGAGCTGTTTTTT
CASRPDRILADPPTNTGELFF
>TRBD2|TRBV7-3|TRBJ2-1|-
TGTGCCAGCAGCCCATCAGCGGGAACCGGTGATGAGCAGTTCTTC
CASSPSAGTGDEQFF
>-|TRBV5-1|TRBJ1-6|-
TGCGCCAGCAGCGAAGGGGATGGGCGGTATAATTCACCCCTCCACTTT
CASSEGDGRYNSPLHF
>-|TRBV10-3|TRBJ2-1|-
TGTGCCATCACGGGACTGCGCAATGAGCAGTTCTTC
CAITGLRNEQFF
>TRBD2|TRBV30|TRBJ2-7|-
TGTGCCTGGGGGGCTTTAGCGGGAGGGGGCCTCGAGCAGTACTTC
CAWGALAGGGLEQYF
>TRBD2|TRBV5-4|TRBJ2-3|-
TGTGCCAGCAGCTCGGGGACTAGCGGGAGCACAGATACGCAGTATTTT
CASSSGTSGSTDTQYF
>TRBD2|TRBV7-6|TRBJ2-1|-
TGTGCCAGCAGCTCGCGGGAGGGCTCCTACAATGAGCAGTTCTTC
CASSSREGSYNEQFF
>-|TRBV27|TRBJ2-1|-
TGTGCCAGCAGTTGGAGCAATGAGCAGTTCTTC
CASSWSNEQFF
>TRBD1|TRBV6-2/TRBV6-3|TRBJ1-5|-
TGTGCCAGCAGTGGACAGGGCGTAAGCAATCAGCCCCAGCATTTT
CASSGQGVSNQPQHF
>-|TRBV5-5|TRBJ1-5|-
TGTGCCAGCACCCTAGGGTTTAGCGAATTCGGCAATCAGCCCCAGCATTTT
CASTLGFSEFGNQPQHF
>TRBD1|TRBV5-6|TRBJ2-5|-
TGTGCCAGCAGCTTTGGGGACAGGCAAGAGACCCAGTACTTC
CASSFGDRQETQYF
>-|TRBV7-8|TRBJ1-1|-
TGTGCCAGCAGCTTACTCGGGGGAATGAACACTGAAGCTTTCTTT
CASSLLGGMNTEAFF
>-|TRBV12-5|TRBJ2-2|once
TGTGCTAGTGCTGACCCGGGCGGGATATACACCGGGGAGCTGTTTTTT
CASADPGGIYTGELFF
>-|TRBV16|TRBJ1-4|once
TGTGCCAGCAGTCAGGAACCGGGACATATCTCGTTTTTT
CASSQEPGHISFF
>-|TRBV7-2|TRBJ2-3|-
TGTGCCAGCAGTGCAAGGGCATCAGGGAAGACAGATACGCAGTATTTT
CASSARASGKTDTQYF
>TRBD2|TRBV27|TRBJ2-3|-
TGTGCCAGCAGTCCGGGACTAAGCACAGATACGCAGTATTTT
CASSPGLSTDTQYF
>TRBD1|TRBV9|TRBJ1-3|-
TGTGCCAGCAGCCCATATCCCCTGACAGGGAGCGGAAACACCATATATTTT
CASSPYPLTGSGNTIYF